The 18 T cell receptor beta chains listed next were all sequenced from one sample in a study of blood T cell repertoires in COVID-19. Method: immunoSEQ multiplex PCR; TCRdb's copy keeps in-frame clones and lacks some. The sample carries about 200,000 clones, roughly four fifths recorded once. Sequences were obtained from peripheral blood. Source of these receptors: a woman in her 70s with COVID-19, enrolled during active disease.

The chain has TRBV18 and TRBJ1-4, with 9 bases aligning to TRBD1. Germline V gene sequence: CDR1 KGHSH, CDR2 LQKENI. Trimming at V came to 5 bases and at J to 5 bases, leaving 6 bases not matched to a gene. The CDR3 spans 15 residues. CDR3: CASSSTGGPNEKLFF. In nucleotides, the CDR3 is TGTGCCAGCTCAAGTACAGGGGGCCCAAATGAAAAACTGTTTTTT.

This clone was seen just once. J is TRBJ1-2 and V is TRBV29-1; D unresolved. The CDR3 extends over 11 amino acids. CDR1 and CDR2 from the germline V gene are SQVTM and ANQGSEA. Deletions cut 5 bases from V and 7 bases from J, with 11 bases between. The CDR3 sequence: CSVNSVPGYTF. Here the CDR3 DNA reads TGCAGCGTTAATTCAGTCCCTGGCTACACCTTC.

The J gene is TRBJ1-3, the V gene TRBV28, with D maybe TRBD1 (5 bases). The CDR3 spans 15 residues. CDR1 and CDR2 (germline): MDHEN, SYDVKM. The CDR3, as DNA: TGTGCGACCGGGCCGGCGGACAACTCTGGAAACACCATATATTTT. This gives the protein CATGPADNSGNTIYF.

The rearrangement uses TRBV28 and TRBJ2-7; D perhaps matches TRBD2 (6 bases). V dropped 4 bases and J dropped 1 base, with 14 bases sitting between them. The CDR3 sequence is 15 residues long. Per the germline V gene, CDR1 is MDHEN and CDR2 is SYDVKM. The CDR3 protein is CASSSPGLYSYEQYF. CDR3 coding DNA: TGTGCCAGCAGTTCCCCGGGACTCTATTCCTACGAGCAGTACTTC.

The J gene is TRBJ1-6, the V gene TRBV19; TRBD1 matches 9 bases. The CDR3 totals 16 residues. J gave up 10 bases and V 6 bases, and 13 bases lay outside the gene matches. Germline assignment: CDR1 LNHDA and CDR2 SQIVND (reference sequence). The CDR3 protein is CASSDPTGTGMSPLHF. DNA of the CDR3: TGTGCCAGTAGCGATCCAACCGGGACAGGGATGTCACCCCTCCACTTT.

The genes are TRBV6-6 and TRBJ2-7; 11 bases are shared with TRBD2. The CDR3 runs to 15 residues. Germline V lookup: CDR1 MNHNY, CDR2 SVGAGI (reference sequence). Germline trimming cut 5 bases from V and 0 bases from J; bases unmatched to any gene: 3. In nucleotides, the CDR3 is TGTGCCAGCAGTCTAGCGGGAGGATCCTCCTACGAGCAGTACTTC. Translation gives CASSLAGGSSYEQYF.

The chain combines TRBV6-5 with TRBJ1-5; maybe TRBD1 (6 bases). This CDR3 has 14 amino acids. Germline lookup yields CDR1 MNHEY and CDR2 SVGAGI. V was trimmed by 6 bases and J by 7 bases, leaving 16 bases between them. CDR3 sequence: CASSQGGGYQPQHF. Written as DNA, the CDR3 is TGTGCCAGCAGCCAAGGGGGGGGTTACCAGCCCCAGCATTTT.

J is TRBJ2-1 and V is TRBV3-1 (or the pseudogene TRBV3-2); TRBD2 agrees at 7 bases. Germline loops: CDR1 LGHDT, CDR2 YNNKEL (reference sequence). V dropped 5 bases and J dropped 3; count of bases not matched to a gene: 10. CDR3 length equals 16 residues. The CDR3 is CASSSLDSGLYNEQFF. The DNA of the CDR3 is TGTGCCAGCAGCTCCCTGGATAGCGGGCTCTACAATGAGCAGTTCTTC.

V gene TRBV11-2 combines with J gene TRBJ2-2; TRBD1 aligns across 8 bases. The V gene's germline CDR1 is SGHAT and CDR2 FQNNGV. Losses at the gene ends were 0 bases for V and 0 bases for J; bases not matched to a gene: 12. The CDR3 is 20 residues long. The CDR3, as DNA: TGTGCCAGCAGCTTAGAAAAACAGGACAGGGCCTTAGCGAACACCGGGGAGCTGTTTTTT. Residues: CASSLEKQDRALANTGELFF.

The chain carries TRBV29-1 and TRBJ1-2, with D maybe TRBD1 (5 bases). Germline CDR1 and CDR2: SQVTM and ANQGSEA. CDR3 length: 13 residues. Trimming left V 2 bases short and J 5 bases short, with 12 bases between. The CDR3 DNA is TGCAGCGTTGAATTAGGGGAGGGGTATGGCTACACCTTC. Translating gives CSVELGEGYGYTF.

The rearrangement uses TRBV6-6 and TRBJ1-3; D unresolved. CDR3 length: 15 amino acids. V was shortened by 6 bases and J by 0 bases, with 12 bases between the two germline ends. Germline CDR1 is MNHNY and CDR2 is SVGAGI (reference sequence). The CDR3 DNA follows: TGTGCCAGCAGATCTAGACCGAGCTCTGGAAACACCATATATTTT. It translates to CASRSRPSSGNTIYF.

V gene TRBV10-3 combines with J gene TRBJ2-2, with no clear D. The germline gives CDR1 ENHRY, CDR2 SYGVKD. Trimming cost V 0 bases and J 9 bases, with 17 bases left between them. The CDR3 length is 16 residues. CDR3: CAISESEQLTPRELFF. The CDR3 DNA reads TGTGCCATCAGTGAGTCCGAACAGCTCACACCGAGGGAGCTGTTTTTT.

Only a few counts were recorded for this clone. The chain has TRBV19 and TRBJ2-7, with D perhaps TRBD2 (5 bases). The CDR3 extends over 13 amino acids. Germline V lookup: CDR1 LNHDA, CDR2 SQIVND (reference sequence). The V gene lost 3 bases and the J gene lost 4 bases, with 10 bases spanning the gap. In DNA form, the CDR3 reads TGTGCCAGTAGTATTTTGCCGGGATACGAGCAGTACTTC. It is translated as CASSILPGYEQYF.

This chain joins TRBV28 and TRBJ2-2; D ambiguous. The CDR3 extends over 15 amino acids. V dropped 6 bases and J dropped 7 bases, with 18 bases sitting between them. Germline V gene data show CDR1 as MDHEN and CDR2 as SYDVKM. CDR3 sequence (DNA): TGTGCCAGCAGCCTAGGAAGTCGAGCAAGCGGGGAGCTGTTTTTT. This sequence encodes CASSLGSRASGELFF.

The genes are TRBV7-9 and TRBJ2-7; TRBD1 matches at 9 bases. Trimming cost V 6 bases and J 2 bases; bases outside gene matches: 5. The germline CDR1 and CDR2 sequences are SEHNR and FQNEAQ (reference sequence). CDR3 length equals 14 residues. CDR3 protein: CASSSTGGPYEQYF. The CDR3 region has the DNA TGTGCCAGCAGTTCCACAGGGGGCCCCTACGAGCAGTACTTC.

V gene TRBV19 combines with J gene TRBJ2-3; D ambiguous. The CDR3 is 15 amino acids. The germline CDR1 and CDR2 sequences are LNHDA and SQIVND (reference sequence). Trimming pared 4 bases from V and 1 base from J, leaving 12 bases between. CDR3 protein: CASSTEAGRTDTQYF. In DNA, the CDR3 is TGTGCCAGTAGTACAGAGGCTGGGCGCACAGATACGCAGTATTTT.

CDR3 amino acids: CAWSPGQGYGYTF. CDR3 nucleotide sequence: TGTGCCTGGAGTCCTGGACAGGGATATGGCTACACCTTC. The genes are TRBV30 and TRBJ1-2, with TRBD1 identical over 8 bases. Germline values: CDR1 GTSNPN, CDR2 SVGIG (reference sequence). The CDR3 is 13 residues long. Trimming at V came to 2 bases and at J to 5 bases, leaving 4 bases not matched to a gene.

The V call is TRBV28, the J call TRBJ2-3, with 8 nucleotides matching TRBD1. CDR3 length: 14 residues. V was clipped by 5 bases and J by 5 bases; unmatched bases: 6. Germline V lookup: CDR1 MDHEN, CDR2 SYDVKM. CDR3: CASSPGGAGDTQYF. For the CDR3, the DNA is TGTGCCAGCAGTCCAGGGGGCGCGGGAGATACGCAGTATTTT.